This TCR beta chain stems from a study of technical replicates of blood from four donors. Per the germline V gene, CDR1 is SGHRS and CDR2 is YFSETQ. The germline V and J ends were trimmed by 4 bases and 5 bases, with 22 bases remaining between them. The CDR3 runs 16 residues. Sequencing was performed with immunoSEQ multiplex PCR; in TCRdb, only in-frame clones are kept and a portion is missing. Among 65,000 to 95,000 clones, 95% to 98% were seen once, and the ten largest hold approximately 0.15%. The specimen was T cells isolated from PBMCs. This rearrangement joins TRBV5-1 to TRBJ2-7, with D tentatively TRBD2 (5 bases). The sequence derives from a human donor in good health. The CDR3 reads CASSPPAVGSGNEQYF. In DNA, the CDR3 is TGCGCCAGCAGCCCCCCGGCGGTAGGGAGCGGCAACGAGCAGTACTTC.